Following are 26 T cell receptor beta chains from one sample sequenced in a study of regulatory T cells in long-lasting Graves disease. The time point is: persistent/refractory GD, antithyroid drugs over 5 years with positive TRAb. There was RNA extracted from PBMCs, and the TCR library was made from it. To make TCR beta libraries, researchers used iRepertoire HTBI primers and Arm-PCR of CDR3 regions. One entry per CDR3 protein, called by TCRdb with MiXCR from the multiplex PCR reads. The sample lists roughly 400,000 distinct CDR3 sequences, 20% to 25% seen once, with more than 13% in the top ten. Sequencing used peripheral blood mononuclear cells (PBMCs), obtained when the disease was refractory, from a patient treated with antithyroid drugs. These receptors were taken from a female donor with Graves disease.

This clonotype was seen a handful of times. This chain links TRBV7-2 with TRBJ2-6; D may be TRBD1 or TRBD2 (5 bases each). V gave up 4 bases and J gave up 1 base, with 14 bases separating them. This CDR3 is 17 amino acids long. Germline CDR1 SGHTA, CDR2 FQGNSA. CDR3 sequence: CASSYGPWGSGANVLTF. The CDR3 coding sequence is TGTGCCAGCAGCTATGGTCCGTGGGGGTCTGGGGCCAACGTCCTGACTTTC.

The sample holds many counts of this clonotype. V usage is TRBV24-1 and J usage is TRBJ2-5; the match to TRBD1 covers 8 bases. V gave up 2 bases and J gave up 5 bases; unmatched junction bases: 6. The length of the CDR3 is 15 residues. Germline V gene lookup returns CDR1 KGHDR and CDR2 SFDVKD. The CDR3 DNA reads TGTGCCACCAGTGATTCGGGACAGGTCAAGGAGACCCAGTACTTC. This sequence encodes CATSDSGQVKETQYF.

This clonotype has at least ten counts. This rearrangement joins TRBV27 to TRBJ1-2, with 8 bases matching TRBD1. This CDR3 has 13 amino acids. Germline V gene data show CDR1 as MNHEY and CDR2 as SMNVEV (reference sequence). Trimming took 6 bases from V and 5 from J; bases not matched to a gene: 5. The CDR3 nucleotides read TGTGCCAGCAGCGTACAGGGGGAGTATGGCTACACCTTC. Protein: CASSVQGEYGYTF.

The table lists this clonotype with many counts. This chain uses TRBV15 with TRBJ2-7; 7 nucleotides line up with TRBD2. From germline, CDR1 is LNHNV and CDR2 YYDKDF (reference sequence). The trim removed 3 bases at V and 6 bases at J, leaving 8 bases unmatched. The CDR3 extends over 14 amino acids. CDR3 loop: CATSRAGEGAEQYF. The CDR3 DNA is TGTGCCACCAGCAGGGCTGGGGAGGGAGCCGAGCAGTACTTC.

This clonotype was observed many times. The V and J genes are TRBV28 and TRBJ1-1, with TRBD1 identical over 9 bases. This CDR3 has 16 amino acids. J was trimmed by 0 bases and V by 5 bases; bases with no gene match: 7. From germline, CDR1 is MDHEN and CDR2 SYDVKM. CDR3: CASSRRQGELNTEAFF. For the CDR3, the DNA is TGTGCCAGCAGTCGGCGACAGGGGGAACTGAACACTGAAGCTTTCTTT.

V and J are TRBV19 and TRBJ2-7; TRBD1 agrees at 11 bases. Trimming removed 8 bases from V and 5 bases from J; junction bases left unmatched: 11. This CDR3 is 15 amino acids long. Germline CDR1 reads LNHDA; CDR2 reads SQIVND (reference sequence). CDR3 region: CASSPGTGGEDEQYF. The CDR3 DNA is TGTGCCAGTTCCCCGGGGACAGGGGGTGAGGACGAGCAGTACTTC. The full variable domain, in which reference TRBV19 and TRBJ2-7 provide the parts outside the CDR3, is DGGITQSPKYLFRKEGQNVTLSCEQNLNHDAMYWYRQDPGQGLRLIYYSQIVNDFQKGDIAEGYSVSREKKESFPLTVTSAQKNPTAFYLCASSPGTGGEDEQYFGPGTRLTVT.

The chain has TRBV15 and TRBJ1-1; possible D gene TRBD1, 5 bases. Per germline, CDR1 LNHNV and CDR2 YYDKDF (reference sequence). The CDR3 loop spans 12 amino acids. Trimming removed 1 base at V and 7 bases at J, with 7 bases between. The CDR3 coding sequence is TGTGCCACCAGCAGAGGGGGGATTGAAGCTTTCTTT. This codes for CATSRGGIEAFF.

Only a few counts were recorded for this clonotype. This chain links TRBV5-1 with TRBJ2-2; D possibly corresponds to TRBD1 (9 bases). This CDR3 spans 16 amino acids. The V end was cut by 4 bases, the J end by 10 bases, with 23 bases between. Germline CDR1 SGHRS, CDR2 YFSETQ. This CDR3 is CASSPTGGAAGVELFF. The CDR3 bases are TGCGCCAGCAGCCCCACAGGGGGCGCAGCGGGAGTGGAGCTGTTTTTT.

At least ten counts were recorded for this clonotype. The chain joins TRBV6-1 to TRBJ1-1; the match to TRBD1 covers 11 bases. The CDR3 runs to 15 residues. The V segment lost 4 bases and the J segment 3 bases; nucleotides outside the gene matches: 4. Germline lookup yields CDR1 MNHNS and CDR2 SASEGT. As DNA, the CDR3 is TGTGCCAGCAGTGCCGGGACAGGGGGGGACACTGAAGCTTTCTTT. This encodes CASSAGTGGDTEAFF.

The CDR3 nucleotides read TGTGCCAGCAGTCCTACAGGGTACGAAGCTTTCTTT. As protein: CASSPTGYEAFF. The J gene is TRBJ1-1, the V gene TRBV12-3 or TRBV12-4; possibly TRBD1 for D (6 bases). The CDR3 spans 12 residues. V dropped 5 bases and J dropped 8 bases, with 12 bases sitting between them.

This clonotype was picked up many times. This chain joins TRBV6-1 and TRBJ2-7; 9 bases are shared with TRBD1. Germline loops: CDR1 MNHNS, CDR2 SASEGT. Trimming cost V 5 bases and J 3 bases; bases outside gene matches: 8. CDR3 length: 15 amino acids. The DNA of the CDR3 is TGTGCCAGCAGTCTCCGGGACAGGGACGTCTACGAGCAGTACTTC. Translation gives CASSLRDRDVYEQYF.

The genes are TRBV3-1 and TRBJ2-2, with a weak D call TRBD2 (8 bases). CDR1 is LGHDT and CDR2 is YNNKEL in the germline V gene (reference sequence). The CDR3 is 17 residues long. V lost 1 base to trimming and J lost 6 bases, with 18 bases between them. The CDR3 sequence: CASSQGDSGRWAGELFF. CDR3 nucleotides: TGTGCCAGCAGCCAAGGGGACAGCGGGAGATGGGCCGGGGAGCTGTTTTTT.

This clonotype is classed as medium-sized. V and J are TRBV5-6 and TRBJ1-6, with 8 positions matching TRBD1. After removal of 6 bases from V and 6 bases from J, the junction contained 8 bases not matched to a gene. The CDR3 is made up of 15 amino acids. The V gene's germline CDR1 is SGHDT and CDR2 YYEEEE. In DNA, the CDR3 is TGTGCCAGCACTTGGGACAGGACTCTTAATTCACCCCTCCACTTT. Protein product: CASTWDRTLNSPLHF.

This clonotype was observed at least ten times. V is TRBV5-1 and J is TRBJ2-7, with 9 bases fitting TRBD2. Germline CDR1 and CDR2: SGHRS and YFSETQ. V dropped 4 bases and J dropped 1; count of bases not matched to a gene: 3. This CDR3 comprises 14 residues. The CDR3: CASSPSGNSYEQYF. The CDR3 DNA reads as TGCGCCAGCAGCCCTAGCGGGAATTCCTACGAGCAGTACTTC.

There are many counts of this clonotype. The chain uses TRBV20-1 and TRBJ2-2; TRBD1 matches at 7 bases. The length of the CDR3 is 14 residues. V dropped 3 bases and J dropped 2; count of bases not matched to a gene: 3. Germline-derived CDR1 and CDR2 are DFQATT and SNEGSKA (reference sequence). The CDR3 DNA sequence: TGCAGTGCTAGCGAGGGGGCTAACACCGGGGAGCTGTTTTTT. Protein product: CSASEGANTGELFF.

This chain connects TRBV27 to TRBJ1-1; 7 bases agree with TRBD1. The V segment lost 2 bases and the J segment 5 bases; nucleotides outside the gene matches: 8. The germline V gene has CDR1 MNHEY and CDR2 SMNVEV (reference sequence). CDR3 length: 15 residues. The CDR3 is CASSLKQGSKTEAFF. In DNA, the CDR3 is TGTGCCAGCAGTTTAAAACAGGGGAGCAAGACTGAAGCTTTCTTT.

This clonotype occurred many times. V gene TRBV29-1 combines with J gene TRBJ1-2, with a possible D match to TRBD1 (5 bases). With 7 bases removed from V and 3 bases from J, the gap between germline ends came to 9 bases. This CDR3 spans 11 amino acids. Germline assignment: CDR1 SQVTM and CDR2 ANQGSEA. Here the CDR3 DNA reads TGCAGCGGGGGGGACGACTATGGCTACACCTTC. As protein: CSGGDDYGYTF.

This clonotype was seen a handful of times. A much more abundant neighbour one base away suggests this may be a read error. V is TRBV28 and J is TRBJ2-2, with 11 positions matching TRBD2. CDR3 length: 18 amino acids. CDR1 is MDHEN, CDR2 SYDVKM, per germline. CDR3 in amino acids: CTSSSLAGGSLGTGELFF. The CDR3 coding sequence is TGTACCAGCAGTTCCTTAGCGGGAGGGTCCCTTGGCACCGGGGAGCTGTTTTTT. The full variable domain, completed using reference TRBV28 and TRBJ2-2, is DVKVTQSSRYLVKRTGEKVFLECVQDMDHENMFWYRQDPGLGLRLIYFSYDVKMKEKGDIPEGYSVSREKKERFSLILESASTNQTSMYLCTSSSLAGGSLGTGELFFGEGSRLTVL.

This clonotype has ten or more counts. This chain links TRBV7-9 with TRBJ2-5; TRBD2 matches at 8 bases. CDR3 length equals 16 residues. From germline, CDR1 is SEHNR and CDR2 FQNEAQ (reference sequence). The V and J ends lost 3 bases and 2 bases, in that order; junction bases with no gene match: 8. The CDR3 protein is CASSFIREGPQETQYF. DNA for the CDR3: TGTGCCAGCAGCTTTATCCGGGAGGGCCCACAAGAGACCCAGTACTTC.

The J gene is TRBJ1-3, the V gene TRBV19, with D unresolved. This CDR3 region has 15 residues. V lost 5 bases and J lost 0, with 11 bases in between. Germline CDR1 and CDR2: LNHDA and SQIVND (reference sequence). CDR3 protein: CASSPLGPSGNTIYF. CDR3 bases: TGTGCCAGTAGTCCCCTCGGACCCTCTGGAAACACCATATATTTT. The variable domain in full, completed from reference TRBV19 and TRBJ1-3, reads DGGITQSPKYLFRKEGQNVTLSCEQNLNHDAMYWYRQDPGQGLRLIYYSQIVNDFQKGDIAEGYSVSREKKESFPLTVTSAQKNPTAFYLCASSPLGPSGNTIYFGEGSWLTVV.

This chain joins TRBV20-1 and TRBJ2-7, with 16 bases lining up with TRBD2. This CDR3 is 17 amino acids long. The J segment lost 7 bases and the V segment lost 5 bases, leaving 14 bases of the junction unmatched. The germline gives CDR1 DFQATT, CDR2 SNEGSKA (reference sequence). The CDR3 bases are TGCAGTGCTTACGGGACTAGCGGGAGGGCCGTTGGAGGAGAGCAGTACTTC. It codes for CSAYGTSGRAVGGEQYF.

In its sample, this clonotype was seen a few times. The chain uses TRBV7-9 and TRBJ2-7; 7 bases are a match to TRBD1. CDR3 length: 13 amino acids. Germline loops: CDR1 SEHNR, CDR2 FQNEAQ (reference sequence). V shed 5 bases, J shed 6 bases, and the junction held 7 bases outside the gene matches. The CDR3 DNA follows: TGTGCCAGCAGCACTCGACAGGGCCGCGAGCAGTACTTC. Translation gives CASSTRQGREQYF.

V and J are TRBV10-1 and TRBJ2-3; the match to TRBD2 covers 11 bases. With 4 bases clipped from V and 0 bases from J, the junction kept 3 bases outside the gene matches. Germline lookup yields CDR1 WNHNN and CDR2 SYGVQD (reference sequence). The CDR3 is made up of 16 amino acids. CDR3 residues: CASSGTSGSSTDTQYF. In DNA, the CDR3 is TGCGCCAGCAGTGGGACTAGCGGGTCTAGCACAGATACGCAGTATTTT.

The V call is TRBV5-1, the J call TRBJ2-7; 11 bases are shared with TRBD2. Germline-derived CDR1 and CDR2 are SGHRS and YFSETQ. V was clipped by 0 bases and J by 3 bases; unmatched bases: 2. CDR3 length: 15 amino acids. The DNA for the CDR3 is TGCGCCAGCAGCTTGGAAGGGACTAGCGGCTACGAGCAGTACTTC. Translated, it gives CASSLEGTSGYEQYF.

Only a few counts were recorded for this clonotype. The gene calls are TRBV3-1 and TRBJ1-5; D uncertain. Germline values: CDR1 LGHDT, CDR2 YNNKEL (reference sequence). Trimming left V 1 base short and J 2 bases short, with 12 bases between. The CDR3 is made up of 16 amino acids. The CDR3 region is CASSQAGSMGNQPQHF. For the CDR3, the DNA is TGTGCCAGCAGCCAAGCGGGGTCTATGGGCAATCAGCCCCAGCATTTT.

This clonotype was counted at least ten times. This rearrangement joins TRBV15 to TRBJ1-5; D is unresolved. The V end was cut by 7 bases, the J end by 2 bases, with 9 bases between. The CDR3 is 13 residues long. The germline gives CDR1 LNHNV, CDR2 YYDKDF (reference sequence). CDR3 nucleotides: TGTGCCACCACCAACCTACGCAATCAGCCCCAGCATTTT. Translated: CATTNLRNQPQHF.